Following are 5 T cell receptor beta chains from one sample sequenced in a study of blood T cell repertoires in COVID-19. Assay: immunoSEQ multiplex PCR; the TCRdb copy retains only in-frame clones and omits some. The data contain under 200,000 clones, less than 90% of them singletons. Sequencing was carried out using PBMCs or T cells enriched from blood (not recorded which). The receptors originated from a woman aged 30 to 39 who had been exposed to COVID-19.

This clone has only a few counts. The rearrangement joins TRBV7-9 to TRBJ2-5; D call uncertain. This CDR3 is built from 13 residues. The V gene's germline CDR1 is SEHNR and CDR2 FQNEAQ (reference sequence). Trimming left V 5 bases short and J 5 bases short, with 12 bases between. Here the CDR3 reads CASSNSMEETQYF. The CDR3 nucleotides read TGTGCCAGCAGCAACTCTATGGAGGAGACCCAGTACTTC.

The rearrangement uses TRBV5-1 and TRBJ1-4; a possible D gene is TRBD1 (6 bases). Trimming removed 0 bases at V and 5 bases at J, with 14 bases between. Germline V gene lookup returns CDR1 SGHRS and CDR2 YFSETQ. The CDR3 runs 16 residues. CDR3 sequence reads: CASSLAPTGGNEKLFF. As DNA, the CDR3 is TGCGCCAGCAGCTTGGCACCGACAGGCGGGAATGAAAAACTGTTTTTT. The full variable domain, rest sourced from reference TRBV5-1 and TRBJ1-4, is KAGVTQTPRYLIKTRGQQVTLSCSPISGHRSVSWYQQTPGQGLQFLFEYFSETQRNKGNFPGRFSGRQFSNSRSEMNVSTLELGDSALYLCASSLAPTGGNEKLFFGSGTQLSVL.

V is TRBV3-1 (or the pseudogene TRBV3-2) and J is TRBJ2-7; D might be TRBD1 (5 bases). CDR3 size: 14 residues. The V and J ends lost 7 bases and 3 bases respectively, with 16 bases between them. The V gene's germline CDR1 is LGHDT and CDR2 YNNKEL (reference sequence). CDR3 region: CASTLRGSDYEQYF. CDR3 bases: TGTGCCAGCACCCTAAGGGGCAGCGACTACGAGCAGTACTTC.

The CDR3 DNA follows: TGTGCCAGCAGCTTGGCTGATATAGCGGGGGGCAAAATCGGGCAGTTCTTC. This codes for CASSLADIAGGKIGQFF. The chain links TRBV7-9 to TRBJ2-1; 10 nucleotides agree with TRBD2. Trimming removed 3 bases from V and 12 bases from J; junction bases left unmatched: 17. The CDR3 covers 17 residues. Germline CDR1 SEHNR, CDR2 FQNEAQ (reference sequence).

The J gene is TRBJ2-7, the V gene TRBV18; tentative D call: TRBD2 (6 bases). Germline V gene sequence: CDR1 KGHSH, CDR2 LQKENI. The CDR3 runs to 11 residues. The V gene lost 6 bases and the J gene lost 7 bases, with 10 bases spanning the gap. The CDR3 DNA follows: TGTGCCAGCTCTACCGGGGGTGAGCAGTACTTC. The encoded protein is CASSTGGEQYF.